This entry features one T cell receptor (beta chain) sequence. This specimen comes from a study of early T cells in non-severe SARS-CoV-2 infection. MiXCR was run by TCRdb on the 5' RACE reads, yielding one entry per CDR3 protein. The table records about 30,000 distinct CDR3 sequences, roughly 5% of them present only once. V lost 3 bases and J lost 2; bases outside the gene matches: 8. Germline V gene data show CDR1 as LGHNA and CDR2 as YSLEER. This CDR3 contains 16 residues. This clonotype originated in an adult who was a healthcare worker with PCR-confirmed SARS-CoV-2 infection or an uninfected control (not recorded which). The genes are TRBV4-3 and TRBJ1-2, with 8 bases lining up with TRBD1. The sequencing sample was made of whole blood. DNA for the CDR3: TGCGCCAGCAGCCAGTACGTGGACAGGGCGAACTATGGCTACACCTTC. The encoded protein is CASSQYVDRANYGYTF.